This TCR beta chain derives from a study of shared clonotypes between healthy human individuals. Background on the study: With ages of 18 to 49, the donors were a couple of women and a few men. Study-level points and caveats: Having only a few donors restricted how much genetic and exposure-history diversity was captured.

V lost 6 bases and J 1 base, leaving 9 bases between the germline ends. The germline V gene has CDR1 MNHNS and CDR2 SASEGT. The CDR3 covers 13 residues. The table came from immunoSEQ multiplex PCR; TCRdb's copy has only in-frame clones and leaves some out. The data hold approximately 1,500,000 clones, with 95% to 99% observed a single time. Note on this clone: Antigen unknown.

Source material: naive CD4+ T cells sorted from blood. Subset denoted: CD45RA+ positively selected. V gene TRBV6-1 combines with J gene TRBJ2-5; the D call may be TRBD1 or TRBD2 (5 bases each). The clonotype originates from a man under 40 in good health. CDR3 loop: CASSRDGQETQYF. DNA for the CDR3: TGTGCCAGCAGCAGGGACGGCCAAGAGACCCAGTACTTC.